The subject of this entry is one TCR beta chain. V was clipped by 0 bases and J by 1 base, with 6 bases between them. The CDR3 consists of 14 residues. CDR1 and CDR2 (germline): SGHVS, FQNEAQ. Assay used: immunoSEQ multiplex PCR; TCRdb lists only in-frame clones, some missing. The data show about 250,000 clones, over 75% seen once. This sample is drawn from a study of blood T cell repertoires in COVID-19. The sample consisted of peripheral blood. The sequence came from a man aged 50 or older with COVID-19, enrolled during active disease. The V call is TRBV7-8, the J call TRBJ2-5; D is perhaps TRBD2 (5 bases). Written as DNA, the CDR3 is TGTGCCAGCAGCTTAGCGACTACCCAAGAGACCCAGTACTTC. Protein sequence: CASSLATTQETQYF.